Listed here are 20 T cell receptor beta chains from one sample, sequenced in a study of T cells in Graves' hyperthyroidism and ophthalmopathy. Amplified TCR beta CDR3 regions derived from RNA transcripts. Carried out on the TCR CDR3, a first-round RT-PCR used the HTBI primer set. One entry per CDR3 protein, called by TCRdb with MiXCR from the multiplex PCR reads. The profile shows 390,000 or so distinct CDR3 sequences, roughly 14% of them singletons. The specimen was blood. The source of these receptors is a man aged 18 to 30 with Graves' ophthalmopathy.

This clonotype has a handful of counts. The rearrangement uses TRBV2 and TRBJ1-3, with a possible D match to TRBD1 (6 bases). The CDR3 consists of 12 residues. Germline V lookup: CDR1 SNHLY, CDR2 FYNNEI. V gave up 8 bases and J gave up 4 bases, with 9 bases separating them. The CDR3 DNA follows: TGTGCCAGCCTTGGACAGGGAAACACCATATATTTT. Translation: CASLGQGNTIYF.

The chain joins TRBV7-9 to TRBJ1-6; D remains ambiguous. V lost 2 bases to trimming and J lost 9 bases, with 14 bases between them. Germline V lookup: CDR1 SEHNR, CDR2 FQNEAQ (reference sequence). This CDR3 has 15 residues. The CDR3 DNA reads as TGTGCCAGCAGCTTAAGAGGGAGTGGGCCTTCACCCCTCCACTTT. Amino acids: CASSLRGSGPSPLHF. The variable domain in full, completed from reference TRBV7-9 and TRBJ1-6, reads DTGVSQNPRHKITKRGQNVTFRCDPISEHNRLYWYRQTLGQGPEFLTYFQNEAQLEKSRLLSDRFSAERPKGSFSTLEIQRTEQGDSAMYLCASSLRGSGPSPLHFGNGTRLTVT.

V gene TRBV30 combines with J gene TRBJ1-2; 8 bases are a match to TRBD1. The J segment lost 6 bases and the V segment lost 4 bases, leaving 7 bases of the junction unmatched. The germline V gene has CDR1 GTSNPN and CDR2 SVGIG (reference sequence). This CDR3 region has 13 residues. For the CDR3, the DNA is TGTGCCTGGACCCCCGGACAGGGAGATGGCTACACCTTC. It yields the protein CAWTPGQGDGYTF.

This clonotype was seen ten or more times. The V and J genes are TRBV24-1 and TRBJ2-7; no reliable D call. CDR1 is KGHDR, CDR2 SFDVKD, per germline. CDR3 size: 14 residues. V was pared by 0 bases and J by 5 bases, with 10 bases between. The CDR3 DNA follows: TGTGCCACCAGTGATTTGAAGGGTTCTCACGAGCAGTACTTC. This sequence encodes CATSDLKGSHEQYF.

The table lists this clonotype with many counts. V usage is TRBV6-1 and J usage is TRBJ2-1, with 14 bases matching TRBD2. V shed 5 bases and J 8 bases; nucleotides not matched to a gene: 5. Per the germline V gene, CDR1 is MNHNS and CDR2 is SASEGT. The CDR3 spans 15 residues. DNA of the CDR3: TGTGCCAGCAGTCCTGGACTAGCGGGAGGTTATGAGCAGTTCTTC. Encoded protein: CASSPGLAGGYEQFF.

This clonotype was seen at least ten times. V usage is TRBV12-3 or TRBV12-4 and J usage is TRBJ1-6; 7 nucleotides line up with TRBD1. The trim removed 5 bases at V and 9 bases at J, leaving 13 bases unmatched. The CDR3 spans 16 residues. CDR3 DNA: TGTGCCAGCAGTCTCATCCCACAGGGGCCGGGTTCACCCCTCCACTTT. It codes for CASSLIPQGPGSPLHF.

In this sample, this clonotype turned up many times. This chain connects TRBV2 to TRBJ2-1, with D unclear. Germline values: CDR1 SNHLY, CDR2 FYNNEI. The V and J ends lost 5 bases and 5 bases respectively, with 10 bases between them. The CDR3 contains 13 residues. CDR3 in amino acids: CASSLLENNEQFF. CDR3 coding DNA: TGTGCCAGCAGTTTACTCGAAAACAATGAGCAGTTCTTC.

About this clonotype itself: The junction does not match germline at one end; this may be a read error. This sequence joins TRBV27 and TRBJ1-5, with unresolved D. This CDR3 is built from 14 residues. CDR1 is MNHEY and CDR2 is SMNVEV in the germline V gene (reference sequence). The CDR3 here is CASTDDGSNHPQHF. As DNA, the CDR3 is TGTGCCAGCACCGACGACGGGAGCAATCATCCCCAGCATTTT.

The chain links TRBV18 to TRBJ2-1; a possible D gene is TRBD2 (5 bases). In germline, CDR1 is KGHSH, CDR2 LQKENI. CDR3 length: 12 residues. The V end was cut by 3 bases, the J end by 10 bases, with 10 bases between. CDR3 amino acids: CASSPRLTEQFF. The CDR3 nucleotides are TGTGCCAGCTCACCCAGACTAACCGAGCAGTTCTTC.

The chain couples TRBV19 to TRBJ2-2, with TRBD1 as a possible D gene (6 bases). Germline assignment: CDR1 LNHDA and CDR2 SQIVND (reference sequence). The CDR3 sequence is 15 residues long. The V gene lost 5 bases and the J gene lost 3 bases, with 13 bases spanning the gap. The CDR3 DNA sequence: TGTGCCAGTAGTCACCCGGGACAATACACCGGGGAGCTGTTTTTT. Translating it yields CASSHPGQYTGELFF.

The chain couples TRBV7-8 to TRBJ2-3, with D maybe TRBD2 (5 bases). This CDR3 is built from 15 residues. V was cut by 1 base and J by 2 bases, with 10 bases left in between. The V gene's germline CDR1 is SGHVS and CDR2 FQNEAQ. The CDR3 protein is CASSLGSGNTDTQYF. The CDR3 region has the DNA TGTGCCAGCAGCTTAGGCTCGGGGAACACAGATACGCAGTATTTT. Variable domain in full (rest from reference TRBV7-8 and TRBJ2-3): GAGVSQSPRYKVAKRGQDVALRCDPISGHVSLFWYQQALGQGPEFLTYFQNEAQLDKSGLPSDRFFAERPEGSVSTLKIQRTQQEDSAVYLCASSLGSGNTDTQYFGPGTRLTVL.

This clonotype was counted many times. The chain couples TRBV4-1 to TRBJ1-2, with unresolved D. The CDR3 sequence is 14 residues long. With 4 bases removed from V and 3 bases from J, the gap between germline ends came to 12 bases. The germline V gene encodes CDR1 MGHRA and CDR2 YSYEKL. The CDR3 loop reads CASSLETEDYGYTF. In DNA, the CDR3 is TGCGCCAGCAGCCTAGAGACGGAGGACTATGGCTACACCTTC.

Note on this clonotype: This could be a read error, since a much larger clone is one nucleotide away. The rearrangement links TRBV12-3 or TRBV12-4 to TRBJ2-5; 9 bases line up with TRBD1. CDR3 size: 14 residues. The ends lost 7 bases at V and 5 bases at J; junction bases unmatched: 8. CDR3 coding DNA: TGTGCCAGCACCAGAACAGGGGGCGTTGAGACCCAGTACTTC. It specifies CASTRTGGVETQYF.

This clonotype was found many times. This sequence joins TRBV7-9 and TRBJ2-5; 7 bases fit TRBD1. The germline gives CDR1 SEHNR, CDR2 FQNEAQ (reference sequence). CDR3 length equals 15 residues. J lost 1 base, V lost 5 bases, and 7 bases had no gene match. CDR3 sequence reads: CASSPRTGIQETQYF. CDR3 coding DNA: TGTGCCAGCAGCCCTCGGACAGGAATCCAAGAGACCCAGTACTTC.

At least ten counts were recorded for this clonotype. The V and J genes are TRBV20-1 and TRBJ2-3; D possibly corresponds to TRBD2 (6 bases). The CDR3 is 14 residues long. The V gene lost 5 bases and the J gene lost 4 bases, with 16 bases spanning the gap. In germline, CDR1 is DFQATT, CDR2 SNEGSKA (reference sequence). The CDR3 DNA sequence: TGCAGTGCTGCTCGTGGGAGGCCCTCAGATACGCAGTATTTT. Protein: CSAARGRPSDTQYF.

The rearrangement joins TRBV4-1 to TRBJ1-1; D perhaps matches TRBD1 (5 bases). This CDR3 has 16 amino acids. Trimming removed 0 bases from V and 1 base from J, with 12 bases in between. Germline V gene data show CDR1 as MGHRA and CDR2 as YSYEKL. CDR3: CASSQDEGPRNTEAFF. CDR3 DNA: TGCGCCAGCAGCCAAGATGAGGGACCCAGGAACACTGAAGCTTTCTTT.

There are many counts of this clonotype. This chain uses TRBV12-3 or TRBV12-4 with TRBJ2-7; the D is unclear. The CDR3 length is 14 residues. V lost 7 bases to trimming and J lost 6 bases, with 19 bases between them. CDR3 sequence reads: CASKDGMVRSEQYF. CDR3 nucleotides: TGTGCCAGCAAGGATGGTATGGTCAGGAGCGAGCAGTACTTC.

This clonotype has a count of ten or more. This rearrangement joins TRBV20-1 to TRBJ2-5; D might be TRBD1 or TRBD2, each matching 5 bases. Trimming removed 2 bases at V and 4 bases at J, with 14 bases between. The CDR3 has 14 amino acids. CDR1 and CDR2 (germline): DFQATT, SNEGSKA (reference sequence). The CDR3 coding sequence is TGCAGTGCTAGACCGGGACGCCAGGGAGAGACCCAGTACTTC. Protein sequence: CSARPGRQGETQYF.

This clonotype was observed a few times. The chain combines TRBV2 with TRBJ1-2; no definite D call. From germline, CDR1 is SNHLY and CDR2 FYNNEI. V lost 4 bases and J 4 bases, leaving 10 bases between the germline ends. The CDR3 has 13 residues. CDR3 DNA sequence: TGTGCCAGCAGTGTCGCGCCATTCTATGGCTACACCTTC. This translates into CASSVAPFYGYTF.

This clonotype was seen a few times. Mismatch with germline at one junction end may stem from a read error. The J gene is TRBJ1-1, the V gene TRBV6-1; the match to TRBD1 covers 7 bases. The CDR3 spans 15 residues. Germline V gene sequence: CDR1 MNHNS, CDR2 SASEGT. CDR3: CASSGLDRSHTEALF. As DNA, the CDR3 is TGTGCCAGCAGTGGCCTGGACAGGTCCCACACTGAAGCTCTCTTT.